Below, one T cell receptor (beta chain) is given with its context. Antigen specificity is unknown. This sample stems from a study of T cell responses to AZD1222 COVID-19 vaccine. This table comes from immunoSEQ multiplex PCR, and its TCRdb copy is limited to in-frame clones, with some not included. The data hold about 120,000 clones, with roughly 93% observed a single time. Germline V gives CDR1 SGHRS, CDR2 YFSETQ. The trim removed 0 bases at V and 2 bases at J, leaving 4 bases unmatched. The CDR3 sequence is 16 residues long. General study results and limits: CD4 TCRs linked to vaccination spanned spike, dominating at 160-218 and 743-854.

The gene calls are TRBV5-1 and TRBJ2-7; 11 nucleotides match TRBD2. This TCR was recovered from an adult in good health. Material: peripheral blood, obtained on day 0 of AZD1222 vaccination. The CDR3 loop is CASSLAATSGAYEQYF. DNA for the CDR3: TGCGCCAGCAGCTTGGCCGCGACTAGCGGGGCCTACGAGCAGTACTTC.